These 23 T cell receptor beta chains originate from one sample sequenced in a study of regulatory T cells in long-lasting Graves disease. Time point indicated: newly diagnosed GD, antithyroid drugs for less than 3 months. After RNA was extracted from PBMCs, the TCR library was made from it. The authors built TCR beta libraries using iRepertoire HTBI primers and Arm-PCR of CDR3 regions. TCRdb re-derived calls from the multiplex PCR reads in MiXCR, one entry per CDR3 protein. The table has some 410,000 distinct CDR3 sequences, roughly 15% seen once. The data also belong to a second study, concerning T cells in Graves' hyperthyroidism and ophthalmopathy.

The input for sequencing was peripheral blood mononuclear cells (PBMCs), taken at new diagnosis, from a patient treated with antithyroid drugs. These TCRs come from a woman between 25 and 40 years old with Graves disease.

This clonotype was seen at least ten times. V and J are TRBV28 and TRBJ1-5; possible D gene TRBD1, 5 bases. The CDR3 is made up of 16 amino acids. Trimming stripped 5 bases from V and 3 bases from J, with 17 bases between. In germline, CDR1 is MDHEN, CDR2 SYDVKM. CDR3 nucleotides: TGTGCCAGCAGTCACCGACAGATTACTATCAATCAGCCCCAGCATTTT. Encoded protein: CASSHRQITINQPQHF.

The chain recombines TRBV9 with TRBJ1-1, with D perhaps TRBD1 (6 bases). Germline CDR1 and CDR2: SGDLS and YYNGEE. The germline V and J ends were trimmed by 4 bases and 1 base, with 14 bases remaining between them. This CDR3 is 15 amino acids long. CDR3 bases: TGTGCCAGCAGCCCTGGTGGGGGCCAGAACACTGAAGCTTTCTTT. Its translation: CASSPGGGQNTEAFF.

Ten or more counts support this clonotype. The chain uses TRBV30 and TRBJ2-1, with D hard to call. CDR1 GTSNPN and CDR2 SVGIG come from the germline V gene (reference sequence). The CDR3 spans 14 residues. V shed 2 bases and J shed 4 bases, with 12 bases lying between them. The CDR3 reads CAWSYSLTYNEQFF. Written as DNA, the CDR3 is TGTGCCTGGAGTTATTCCTTGACATACAATGAGCAGTTCTTC.

The rearrangement links TRBV4-1 to TRBJ1-5; perhaps TRBD1 as D (5 bases). CDR3 size: 12 residues. In germline, CDR1 is MGHRA, CDR2 YSYEKL. The germline V and J ends were trimmed by 3 bases and 7 bases, with 7 bases remaining between them. CDR3 in DNA: TGCGCCAGCAGCCAGGGGGACCAGCCCCAGCATTTT. Encoded protein: CASSQGDQPQHF.

A note on this clonotype: A far larger clone differs by one base, so this is likely a read error. The gene calls are TRBV11-2 and TRBJ2-2; a weak D match, TRBD1 (6 bases). The CDR3 totals 16 residues. In germline, CDR1 is SGHAT, CDR2 FQNNGV. V was shortened by 6 bases and J by 4 bases, with 18 bases between the two germline ends. The CDR3 region has the DNA TGTGCCAGCAGTGAAGCGTGGGCAGGGGCCACCGGGGAGCTGTTTTTT. Amino acids: CASSEAWAGATGELFF.

Ten or more counts support this clonotype. V is TRBV20-1 and J is TRBJ1-2, with 11 bases aligning to TRBD1. The CDR3 spans 15 residues. The V and J ends lost 5 bases and 5 bases, in that order; junction bases with no gene match: 10. Germline CDR1 and CDR2: DFQATT and SNEGSKA (reference sequence). CDR3 in DNA: TGCAGTGCTCTACCTCCGGGACAGGGGGTATATGGCTACACCTTC. As protein: CSALPPGQGVYGYTF.

This clonotype was counted at least ten times. The V gene is TRBV28, the J gene TRBJ1-2; D gene ambiguous. With 1 base removed from V and 3 bases from J, the gap between germline ends came to 9 bases. Germline CDR1 MDHEN, CDR2 SYDVKM. This CDR3 region has 14 residues. The CDR3 protein is CASSLFAAHYGYTF. CDR3 bases: TGTGCCAGCAGTTTATTTGCAGCTCACTATGGCTACACCTTC.

The CDR3 sequence is CASSQRRSGELFF. In DNA, the CDR3 is TGCGCCAGCAGCCAACGACGTTCCGGGGAGCTGTTTTTT. The chain couples TRBV4-1 to TRBJ2-2; no definite D call. The CDR3 runs 13 residues. Germline V lookup: CDR1 MGHRA, CDR2 YSYEKL. Trimming shortened V by 2 bases and J by 6 bases, and 7 bases separated the two germline ends.

This clonotype was recorded many times. The chain recombines TRBV28 with TRBJ2-3, with D possibly being TRBD2 (5 bases). The CDR3 is made up of 13 amino acids. Germline loops: CDR1 MDHEN, CDR2 SYDVKM. V lost 6 bases and J 2 bases, leaving 9 bases between the germline ends. The CDR3 protein is CASSPLVTDTQYF. Written as DNA, the CDR3 is TGTGCCAGCAGCCCACTAGTCACAGATACGCAGTATTTT.

This clonotype was observed at least ten times. The V call is TRBV20-1, the J call TRBJ1-1, with a weak D call TRBD1 (5 bases). CDR1 and CDR2 from the germline V gene are DFQATT and SNEGSKA (reference sequence). V was shortened by 2 bases and J by 1 base, with 11 bases between the two germline ends. The CDR3 extends over 14 amino acids. CDR3 coding DNA: TGCAGTGCTAGAAGGGGTGGACAGAACACTGAAGCTTTCTTT. As protein: CSARRGGQNTEAFF.

V is TRBV7-2 and J is TRBJ2-7; the D gene is possibly TRBD2 (6 bases). This CDR3 is 13 amino acids long. Looked up from germline, CDR1 is SGHTA and CDR2 is FQGNSA. V lost 1 base, J lost 6 bases, and 10 bases lay in between. The CDR3 nucleotides read TGTGCCAGCAGCTTAGTGCAGGGAGGCGAGCAGTACTTC. This gives the protein CASSLVQGGEQYF.

This clonotype came up many times. The rearrangement uses TRBV6-2 or TRBV6-3 and TRBJ1-5, with D perhaps matching TRBD1 (5 bases). V was cut by 4 bases and J by 0 bases, with 13 bases left in between. The germline CDR1 and CDR2 sequences are MNHEY and SVGEGT. CDR3 size: 16 residues. The CDR3 sequence: CASSSSVGDSNQPQHF. CDR3 DNA sequence: TGTGCCAGCAGTTCTTCTGTAGGGGATAGCAATCAGCCCCAGCATTTT.

This clonotype was picked up many times. The chain has TRBV12-3 or TRBV12-4 and TRBJ1-2; 8 bases agree with TRBD1. With 6 bases clipped from V and 13 bases from J, the junction kept 16 bases outside the gene matches. The CDR3 sequence is 14 residues long. The CDR3 bases are TGTGCCAGCAGCCGGGGACAGGTCTACGCCAGATCCACCTTC. Translating gives CASSRGQVYARSTF.

This clonotype came up many times. The CDR3: CASSLAIRGGRETQYF. The CDR3 bases are TGTGCCAGCAGCTTAGCGATTCGGGGAGGGAGGGAGACCCAGTACTTC. The chain couples TRBV7-2 to TRBJ2-5; 7 nucleotides line up with TRBD2. This CDR3 region has 16 residues. Germline V gene sequence: CDR1 SGHTA, CDR2 FQGNSA. J was trimmed by 5 bases and V by 0 bases; bases with no gene match: 9. Full variable domain (missing parts from reference TRBV7-2 and TRBJ2-5): GAGVSQSPSNKVTEKGKDVELRCDPISGHTALYWYRQSLGQGLEFLIYFQGNSAPDKSGLPSDRFSAERTGGSVSTLTIQRTQQEDSAVYLCASSLAIRGGRETQYFGPGTRLLVL.

This clonotype appeared many times. The chain joins TRBV30 to TRBJ2-7; D gene ambiguous. V was trimmed by 0 bases and J by 3 bases, leaving 6 bases between them. The germline CDR1 and CDR2 sequences are GTSNPN and SVGIG (reference sequence). The length of the CDR3 is 12 residues. The CDR3 loop reads CAWSVRSYEQYF. In DNA form, the CDR3 reads TGTGCCTGGAGTGTACGGAGCTACGAGCAGTACTTC.

V is TRBV19 and J is TRBJ1-5; D is possibly TRBD1 (5 bases). The CDR3 spans 16 residues. Germline CDR1 LNHDA, CDR2 SQIVND (reference sequence). V was clipped by 9 bases and J by 2 bases, with 20 bases between them. The CDR3 protein is CASITSGQGRNQPQHF. CDR3 nucleotide sequence: TGTGCCAGCATTACCTCTGGGCAGGGACGCAATCAGCCCCAGCATTTT.

This clonotype was counted at least ten times. J is TRBJ2-5 and V is TRBV2; D is unclear. Deletions cut 7 bases from V and 12 bases from J, with 21 bases between. CDR1 is SNHLY and CDR2 is FYNNEI in the germline V gene. The CDR3 length is 13 residues. The CDR3 region has the DNA TGTGCCAGCACCCTCGATGGGGATGGGATTAAGTACTTC. This gives the protein CASTLDGDGIKYF.

This clonotype was observed once. This chain uses TRBV4-3 with TRBJ2-5, with 9 bases that match TRBD1. The CDR3 spans 16 residues. Germline CDR1 is LGHNA and CDR2 is YSLEER. The V gene end was trimmed by 4 bases and the J gene end by 4 bases; junction bases not matched to a gene: 10. The CDR3 reads CASSLDRGQILETQYF. In DNA form, the CDR3 reads TGCGCCAGCAGCCTGGACAGGGGACAAATTTTAGAGACCCAGTACTTC.

This clonotype was picked up many times. The DNA of the CDR3 is TGTGCCAGCAGTTACAGGGTTTCGCGAGATACGCAGTATTTT. Translating gives CASSYRVSRDTQYF. The V and J genes are TRBV6-9 and TRBJ2-3; D perhaps matches TRBD1 (5 bases). There are 14 residues in the CDR3. Between the trimmed V and J ends, which lost 3 bases and 5 bases, there was a span of 12 bases. Germline loops: CDR1 MNHGY, CDR2 SVAAGI.

There are many counts of this clonotype. The chain is built from TRBV28 and TRBJ2-1; 8 bases are a match to TRBD1. The germline V gene encodes CDR1 MDHEN and CDR2 SYDVKM. Unmatched junction bases numbered 10, after V lost 8 bases and J lost 7 bases. The CDR3 covers 14 residues. The CDR3 DNA is TGTGCCAGCGTTACAGGGGGAGCCAAGAATGAGCAGTTCTTC. This translates into CASVTGGAKNEQFF.

In the case of this clonotype: This may be a read error, as it is one base from a much larger clone. The chain uses TRBV29-1 and TRBJ2-5; D is ambiguous. V lost 5 bases to trimming and J lost 1 base, with 11 bases between them. The CDR3 covers 13 residues. Looked up from germline, CDR1 is SQVTM and CDR2 is ANQGSEA. The CDR3 nucleotides read TGCAGCGTTATGTACTCTATCCAAGAGACCCAGTACTTC. Translation: CSVMYSIQETQYF.

Note on this clonotype: A much larger clonotype is one base distant, so this may be a read error. The rearrangement links TRBV7-2 to TRBJ1-2, with D possibly matching TRBD1 (5 bases). This CDR3 has 13 residues. Looked up from germline, CDR1 is SGHTA and CDR2 is FQGNSA. Trimming took off 3 bases at V and 10 bases at J, with 15 bases between the two ends. This CDR3 is CASSLGGAGDYTF. The CDR3 DNA is TGTGCCAGCAGCTTGGGAGGGGCGGGAGACTACACCTTC. Together with reference TRBV7-2 and TRBJ1-2, the CDR3 gives the full variable domain: GAGVSQSPSNKVTEKGKDVELRCDPISGHTALYWYRQSLGQGLEFLIYFQGNSAPDKSGLPSDRFSAERTGGSVSTLTIQRTQQEDSAVYLCASSLGGAGDYTFGSGTRLTVV.

The table lists this clonotype with many counts. CDR3 in DNA: TGTGCCAGCAGCCCGATAGCGGGGGTGAACACCGGGGAGCTGTTTTTT. Amino acids: CASSPIAGVNTGELFF. V gene TRBV11-2 combines with J gene TRBJ2-2; 9 bases line up with TRBD2. The CDR3 has 16 residues. Losses at the gene ends were 5 bases for V and 1 base for J; bases not matched to a gene: 5. The germline V gene has CDR1 SGHAT and CDR2 FQNNGV. The whole variable domain, filled in from reference TRBV11-2 and TRBJ2-2, reads EAGVAQSPRYKIIEKRQSVAFWCNPISGHATLYWYQQILGQGPKLLIQFQNNGVVDDSQLPKDRFSAERLKGVDSTLKIQPAKLEDSAVYLCASSPIAGVNTGELFFGEGSRLTVL.